Listed here are 9 T cell receptor beta chains from one sample, sequenced in a study of radiotherapy plus CTLA-4 blockade in lung cancer. Method: immunoSEQ multiplex PCR; TCRdb's copy keeps in-frame clones and lacks some. This sample has about 49,000 clones, with around 69% found just once. Here the sequenced sample was peripheral blood, taken from a patient treated with radiotherapy plus ipilimumab. The source of these receptors is a human donor with non-small cell lung cancer who had stable disease on radiotherapy plus ipilimumab.

The chain has TRBV6-5 and TRBJ1-2, with D maybe TRBD1 (6 bases). The V gene lost 6 bases and the J gene lost 4 bases, with 15 bases spanning the gap. The CDR3 extends over 14 amino acids. Germline CDR1 is MNHEY and CDR2 is SVGAGI. The CDR3 spells CASREQGRSYGYTF. The CDR3 region has the DNA TGTGCCAGCAGAGAACAGGGTAGGAGCTATGGCTACACCTTC.

The chain joins TRBV30 to TRBJ2-3, with TRBD2 identical over 9 bases. This CDR3 spans 16 amino acids. Germline assignment: CDR1 GTSNPN and CDR2 SVGIG (reference sequence). V was pared by 0 bases and J by 2 bases, with 6 bases of the junction left unmatched. CDR3 in DNA: TGTGCCTGGAGTGTATCAGCGGGGGGCCCCACAGATACGCAGTATTTT. This codes for CAWSVSAGGPTDTQYF.

The chain joins TRBV5-8 to TRBJ1-6, with D unclear. V dropped 0 bases and J dropped 8 bases, with 6 bases sitting between them. The germline CDR1 and CDR2 sequences are SGHTS and YDEGEE. The CDR3 is 13 amino acids. The chain's CDR3 is CASSLGGDSPLHF. The DNA for the CDR3 is TGTGCCAGCAGCTTGGGTGGGGATTCACCCCTCCACTTT.

The V call is TRBV4-1, the J call TRBJ1-5, with D possibly matching TRBD1 (6 bases). This CDR3 has 13 residues. V dropped 4 bases and J dropped 4 bases, with 8 bases sitting between them. CDR1 is MGHRA and CDR2 is YSYEKL in the germline V gene. The CDR3 loop reads CASSLGQNQPQHF. The DNA of the CDR3 is TGCGCCAGCAGCCTTGGACAGAATCAGCCCCAGCATTTT.

The chain recombines TRBV4-1 with TRBJ1-3, with D tentatively TRBD1 (6 bases). Trimming shortened V by 0 bases and J by 0 bases, and 12 bases separated the two germline ends. The germline V gene has CDR1 MGHRA and CDR2 YSYEKL. CDR3 length: 17 amino acids. The CDR3 here is CASSQDGTGNSGNTIYF. The CDR3 DNA reads as TGCGCCAGCAGCCAAGATGGAACAGGGAACTCTGGAAACACCATATATTTT.

The sample holds a few counts of this clone. The V and J genes are TRBV5-1 and TRBJ1-1; D remains ambiguous. Trimming removed 1 base at V and 4 bases at J, with 14 bases between. The germline CDR1 and CDR2 sequences are SGHRS and YFSETQ. This CDR3 has 15 amino acids. CDR3 nucleotide sequence: TGCGCCAGCAGCTTGAATGCGGGAAGTGGCACTGAAGCTTTCTTT. This gives the protein CASSLNAGSGTEAFF. Looking up the rest from reference TRBV5-1 and TRBJ1-1 gives the full variable domain: KAGVTQTPRYLIKTRGQQVTLSCSPISGHRSVSWYQQTPGQGLQFLFEYFSETQRNKGNFPGRFSGRQFSNSRSEMNVSTLELGDSALYLCASSLNAGSGTEAFFGQGTRLTVV.

The V and J genes are TRBV6-1 and TRBJ1-1, with D unresolved. In germline, CDR1 is MNHNS, CDR2 SASEGT. The CDR3 is 12 residues long. Trimming stripped 6 bases from V and 1 base from J, with 6 bases between. The CDR3 sequence: CASSRGNTEAFF. CDR3 coding DNA: TGTGCCAGCAGCCGGGGGAACACTGAAGCTTTCTTT.

This chain connects TRBV21-1 to TRBJ1-6. TRBV21-1 is noted as a pseudogene. This CDR3 comprises 13 residues. This CDR3 reads CASSPSGGRPLHF. The CDR3 DNA reads TGTGCCAGCAGCCCTAGTGGAGGGAGACCCCTCCACTTT.

V usage is TRBV30 and J usage is TRBJ2-5; tentative D call: TRBD2 (7 bases). The CDR3 consists of 15 residues. V was pared by 0 bases and J by 5 bases, with 16 bases between. Germline V gene sequence: CDR1 GTSNPN, CDR2 SVGIG (reference sequence). The CDR3 loop is CAWSVLVGGPETQYF. CDR3 bases: TGTGCCTGGAGTGTACTTGTGGGGGGGCCGGAGACCCAGTACTTC.